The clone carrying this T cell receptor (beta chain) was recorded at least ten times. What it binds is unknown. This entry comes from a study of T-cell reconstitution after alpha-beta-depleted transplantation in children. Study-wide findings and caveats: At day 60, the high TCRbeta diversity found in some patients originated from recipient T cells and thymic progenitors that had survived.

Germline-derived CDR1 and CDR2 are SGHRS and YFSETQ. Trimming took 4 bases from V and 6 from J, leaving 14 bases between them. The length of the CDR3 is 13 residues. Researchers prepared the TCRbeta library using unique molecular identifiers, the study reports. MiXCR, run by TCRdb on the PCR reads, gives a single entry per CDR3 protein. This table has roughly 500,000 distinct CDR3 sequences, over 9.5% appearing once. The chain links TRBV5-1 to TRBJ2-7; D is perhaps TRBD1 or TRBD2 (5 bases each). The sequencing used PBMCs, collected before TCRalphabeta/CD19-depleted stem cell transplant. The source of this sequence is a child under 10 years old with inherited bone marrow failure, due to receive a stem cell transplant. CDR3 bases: TGCGCCAGCAGCCCGGGACCCCCGCGCGAGCAGTACTTC. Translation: CASSPGPPREQYF.